This TCR beta chain emerged from a study of T cell changes during pregnancy in multiple sclerosis. With 3 bases removed from V and 7 bases from J, the gap between germline ends came to 19 bases. The CDR3 totals 16 residues. Germline V lookup: CDR1 SGHAT, CDR2 FQNNGV. The repertoire was sequenced with immunoSEQ multiplex PCR; TCRdb's copy has only in-frame clones and lacks some. The table shows fewer than 100,000 clones, with 75% to 90% occurring only once. The V call is TRBV11-2, the J call TRBJ2-1, with D tentatively TRBD2 (7 bases). The receptor was derived from a female donor with multiple sclerosis, enrolled in a pregnancy study. The material was peripheral blood, obtained before pregnancy. The CDR3 sequence: CASSFMGGALGNEQFF. The DNA for the CDR3 is TGTGCCAGCAGCTTTATGGGGGGGGCATTAGGAAATGAGCAGTTCTTC.